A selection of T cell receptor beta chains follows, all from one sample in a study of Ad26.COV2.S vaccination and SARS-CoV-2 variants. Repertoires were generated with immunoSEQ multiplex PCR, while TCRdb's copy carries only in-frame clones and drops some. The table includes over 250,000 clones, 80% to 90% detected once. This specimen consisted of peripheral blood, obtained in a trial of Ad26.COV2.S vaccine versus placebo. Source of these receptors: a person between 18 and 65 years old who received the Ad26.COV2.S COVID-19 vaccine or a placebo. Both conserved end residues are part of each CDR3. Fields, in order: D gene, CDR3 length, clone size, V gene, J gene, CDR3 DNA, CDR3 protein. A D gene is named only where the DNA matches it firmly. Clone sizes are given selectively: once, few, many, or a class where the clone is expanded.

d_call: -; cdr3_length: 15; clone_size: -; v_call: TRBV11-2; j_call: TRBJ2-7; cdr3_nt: TGTGCCAGCAGAAAGGGGGACAATTCGGCCTACGAGCAGTACTTC; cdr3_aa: CASRKGDNSAYEQYF
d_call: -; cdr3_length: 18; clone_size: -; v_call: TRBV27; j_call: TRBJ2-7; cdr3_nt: TGTGCCAGCAGTTTAGGGTCGGTGTCGGGGCGGTCGGCCTACGAGCAGTACTTC; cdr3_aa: CASSLGSVSGRSAYEQYF
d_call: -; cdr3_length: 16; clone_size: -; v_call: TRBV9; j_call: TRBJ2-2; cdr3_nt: TGTGCCAGCAGCGATCCACAGGATTCGAACACCGGGGAGCTGTTTTTT; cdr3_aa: CASSDPQDSNTGELFF
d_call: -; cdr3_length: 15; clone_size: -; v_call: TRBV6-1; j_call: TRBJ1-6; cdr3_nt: TGTGCCAGCAGTGAAAACGACAGGACTGGCTCACCCCTCCACTTT; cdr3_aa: CASSENDRTGSPLHF
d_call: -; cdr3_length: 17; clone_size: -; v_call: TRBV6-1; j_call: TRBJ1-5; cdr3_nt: TGTGCCAGCAGTGAAGCAGGGGGGCGTGAGGGCAATCAGCCCCAGCATTTT; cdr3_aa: CASSEAGGREGNQPQHF
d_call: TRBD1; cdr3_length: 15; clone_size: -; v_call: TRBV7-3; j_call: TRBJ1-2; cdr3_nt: TGTGCCAGCAGCCTGGGACAGGGGCTAAACTATGGCTACACCTTC; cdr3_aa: CASSLGQGLNYGYTF
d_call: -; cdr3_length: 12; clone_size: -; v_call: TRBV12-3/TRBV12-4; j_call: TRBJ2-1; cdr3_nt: TGTGCCAGCAGTTCTCGGTACAATGAGCAGTTCTTC; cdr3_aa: CASSSRYNEQFF
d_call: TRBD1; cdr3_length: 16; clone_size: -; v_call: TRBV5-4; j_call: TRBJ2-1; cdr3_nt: TGTGCCAGCAGCGCGGGACAGGGGTGGACCTACAATGAGCAGTTCTTC; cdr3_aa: CASSAGQGWTYNEQFF
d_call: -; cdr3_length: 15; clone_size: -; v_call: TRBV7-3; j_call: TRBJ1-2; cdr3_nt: TGTGCCAGCAGCTTAACAGGCCAGGGCCCTTATGGCTACACCTTC; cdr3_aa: CASSLTGQGPYGYTF
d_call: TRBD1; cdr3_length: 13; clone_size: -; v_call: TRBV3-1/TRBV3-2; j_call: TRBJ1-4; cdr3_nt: TGTGCCAGCAGCCGGGGGACAGATGAAAAACTGTTTTTT; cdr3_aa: CASSRGTDEKLFF
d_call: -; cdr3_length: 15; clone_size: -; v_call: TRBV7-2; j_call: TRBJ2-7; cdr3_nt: TGTGCCAGCAGCTTAGTACCGAGTAAGAACTACGAGCAGTACTTC; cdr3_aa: CASSLVPSKNYEQYF
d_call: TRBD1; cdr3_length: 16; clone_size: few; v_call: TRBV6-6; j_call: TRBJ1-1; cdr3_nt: TGTGCCAGCGCCCCGGACAGGTCTTTCTGGGGCACTGAAGCTTTCTTT; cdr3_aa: CASAPDRSFWGTEAFF
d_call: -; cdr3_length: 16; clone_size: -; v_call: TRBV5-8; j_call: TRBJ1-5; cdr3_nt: TGTGCCAGCAGCTTGGTCCGGGGGGTCGGCAATCAGCCCCAGCATTTT; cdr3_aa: CASSLVRGVGNQPQHF
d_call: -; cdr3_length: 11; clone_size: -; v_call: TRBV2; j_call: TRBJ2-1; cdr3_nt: TGTGCCAGCAGTGGCTACAATGAGCAGTTCTTC; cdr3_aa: CASSGYNEQFF
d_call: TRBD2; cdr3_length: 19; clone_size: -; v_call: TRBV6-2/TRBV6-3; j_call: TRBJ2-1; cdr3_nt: TGTGCCAGCAGTTACTCGAATCTAGCGGGGGGTACCTCCTACAATGAGCAGTTCTTC; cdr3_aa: CASSYSNLAGGTSYNEQFF
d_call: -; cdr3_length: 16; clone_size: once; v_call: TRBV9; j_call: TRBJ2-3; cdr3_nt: TGTGCCAGCAGCGTTGGGAGGGGGATGAGCACAGATACGCAGTATTTT; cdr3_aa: CASSVGRGMSTDTQYF
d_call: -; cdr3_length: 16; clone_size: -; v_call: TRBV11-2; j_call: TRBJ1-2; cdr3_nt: TGTGCCAGCAGCTTACGATCCGGGACACTAAACTATGGCTACACCTTC; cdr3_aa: CASSLRSGTLNYGYTF
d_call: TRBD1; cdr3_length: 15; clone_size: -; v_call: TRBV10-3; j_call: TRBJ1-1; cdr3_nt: TGTGCCATCAGTGAAAACAGGGGGCGAAACACTGAAGCTTTCTTT; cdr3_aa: CAISENRGRNTEAFF
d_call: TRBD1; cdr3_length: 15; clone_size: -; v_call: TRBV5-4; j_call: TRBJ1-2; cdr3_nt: TGTGCCAGCAGCTTCCGGGACAGGGGGACTTCTGGCTACACCTTC; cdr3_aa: CASSFRDRGTSGYTF
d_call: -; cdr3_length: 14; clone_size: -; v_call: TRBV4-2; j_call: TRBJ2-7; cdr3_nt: TGTGCCAGCAGCCAAGACCCAGTGGGACCCGAGCAGTACTTC; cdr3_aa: CASSQDPVGPEQYF
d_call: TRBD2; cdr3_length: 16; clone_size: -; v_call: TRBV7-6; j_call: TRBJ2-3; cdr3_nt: TGTGCCAGCAGCTTAGAGGGGACTACGATGGGAGATACGCAGTATTTT; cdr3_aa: CASSLEGTTMGDTQYF
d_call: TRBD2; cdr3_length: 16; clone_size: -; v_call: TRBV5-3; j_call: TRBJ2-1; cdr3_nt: TGTGCCAGAAGTAAAAGCGGGGGGTTTGTCTACAATGAGCAGTTCTTC; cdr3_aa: CARSKSGGFVYNEQFF
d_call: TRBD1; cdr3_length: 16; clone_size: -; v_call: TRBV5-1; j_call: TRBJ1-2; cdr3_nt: TGCGCCAGCAGCCTAGGGACAGGGGAAGATAACTATGGCTACACCTTC; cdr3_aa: CASSLGTGEDNYGYTF
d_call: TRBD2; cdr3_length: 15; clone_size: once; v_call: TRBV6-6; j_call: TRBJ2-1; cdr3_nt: TGTGCCAGCAGTTCCAACCAGCGGGGGGGCCATGAGCAGTTCTTC; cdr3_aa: CASSSNQRGGHEQFF
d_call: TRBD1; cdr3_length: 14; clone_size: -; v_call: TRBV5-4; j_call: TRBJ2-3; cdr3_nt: TGTGCCAGCAGCCGGGACAGGTTCACAGATACGCAGTATTTT; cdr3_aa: CASSRDRFTDTQYF